The TCR beta chain under discussion was sequenced for a study of T cell responses to AZD1222 COVID-19 vaccine. Study-level findings and limits: Most donors were white British and more were female, and clonal diversity was possibly underestimated. Spike-spanning, vaccine-associated CD4 TCRs were dominant at 160-218 and 743-854. Recipients of AZD1222 seropositive at baseline numbered only 5 to 7.

The table came from immunoSEQ multiplex PCR; TCRdb's copy has only in-frame clones and leaves some out. The sample yields about 120,000 clones, 92% seen once. The CDR3 has 14 residues. The germline CDR1 and CDR2 sequences are WSHSY and SAAADI. V lost 4 bases to trimming and J lost 3 bases; unmatched junction nucleotides: 5. With regard to this clone: Its antigen remains unidentified.

The receptor's source is an adult in good health. The V call is TRBV10-2, the J call TRBJ2-7, with TRBD2 identical over 8 bases. This specimen was peripheral blood, taken on day 0 of AZD1222 vaccination. CDR3 residues: CASSVSSGRYEQYF. The CDR3 DNA sequence: TGCGCCAGCAGTGTGTCTAGCGGGCGCTACGAGCAGTACTTC.